This T cell receptor beta chain was observed in a study of shared clonotypes between healthy human individuals. On the study more broadly: For every donor, three CD4 naive, three CD4 memory, two CD8 naive and one CD8 memory plates were used.

Trimming pared 4 bases from V and 5 bases from J, leaving 6 bases between. From germline, CDR1 is SGHNT and CDR2 YENEEA. This CDR3 region has 11 residues. As defined, naive CD8 cells were CD45RO-negative and positively selected for CCR7, with terminally differentiated effector memory CD45RA+ cells excluded. All donors qualified as healthy HIV-negative adults and had experienced no recent acute infections or vaccinations. Only in-frame clones appear in the TCRdb table, and some are missing; sequencing was by immunoSEQ multiplex PCR. Altogether about 870,000 clones are present, 85% to 95% being singletons, with the ten largest covering less than 25%.

The clonotype was recovered from a young man in good health. This chain connects TRBV11-3 to TRBJ2-7; D may be TRBD2 (5 bases). Sequencing input: naive CD8+ T cells sorted from blood. CDR3 in amino acids: CASSSGDEQYF. The CDR3 nucleotides read TGTGCCAGCAGCTCCGGGGACGAGCAGTACTTC.